The 2 T cell receptor beta chains below come from one sample, sequenced in a study of blood T cell repertoires in COVID-19. Sequencing was performed with immunoSEQ multiplex PCR; in TCRdb, only in-frame clones are kept and a portion is missing. The profile shows about 200,000 clones, 80% to 90% of them singletons. The sequenced material came from PBMCs or T cells enriched from blood (not recorded which). The origin of the receptors is a man aged 25-45 years who had recovered from COVID-19.

The table lists this clone with a count of one. For the CDR3, the DNA is TGCAGCGTGTATACTAGCGGACAAGAGCAGTTCTTC. Translated, it gives CSVYTSGQEQFF. This chain links TRBV29-1 with TRBJ2-1, with 8 bases lining up with TRBD2. This CDR3 comprises 12 residues. V shed 6 bases and J 10 bases; nucleotides not matched to a gene: 8. Germline assignment: CDR1 SQVTM and CDR2 ANQGSEA.

This chain uses TRBV21-1 with TRBJ1-5; TRBD1, the D gene given by the table, was not confirmed from the DNA. TRBV21-1 has pseudogene status. The CDR3 totals 16 residues. CDR3 sequence reads: CASSKGQGVYNQPQHF. In DNA, the CDR3 is TGTGCCAGCAGCAAGGGACAGGGGGTTTACAATCAGCCCCAGCATTTT.